This T cell receptor beta chain is drawn from a study of control samples from healthy donors and cancer patients. Clones were sequenced by immunoSEQ multiplex PCR, and TCRdb holds only the in-frame ones, with some missing. The sample lists roughly 100,000 clones, roughly 90% occurring once. V was pared by 5 bases and J by 4 bases, with 7 bases of the junction left unmatched. Germline loops: CDR1 MDHEN, CDR2 SYDVKM. This CDR3 comprises 15 residues. The chain joins TRBV28 to TRBJ1-4; the match to TRBD1 covers 7 bases. Sequencing input: blood. The receptor was derived from a human donor in good health. The donor label of this sample is uncertain. The CDR3 region is CASSPGTAGNEKLFF. CDR3 nucleotides: TGTGCCAGCAGTCCGGGGACAGCTGGTAATGAAAAACTGTTTTTT.